The 26 T cell receptor beta chains reported below all come from one sample, sequenced in a study of cytomegalovirus exposure and HLA in healthy donors (dated by TCRdb to the late 2010s). Library prep was done by the immunoSEQ multiplex PCR assay. A mixture of 60 forward primers for TCR Vbeta segments and 13 reverse primers for TCR Jbeta segments was used in the multiplex PCR. The table was pulled from immuneACCESS by TCRdb, which kept in-frame rearrangements only. Such tables lose some clones; where checked, under half of the loss comes from unresolved V genes, and the rest has no known cause. Across this sample there are roughly 200,000 clones, with roughly a tenth seen only once. The ten largest clones add up to 1% to 1.5% of the sample. The specimen sequenced was PBMCs. The receptors originated from a woman younger than 45 in good health and CMV-seropositive.

This clone was seen a few times. This chain joins TRBV6-1 and TRBJ2-7; no definite D call. V was clipped by 0 bases and J by 2 bases, with 11 bases between them. The germline gives CDR1 MNHNS, CDR2 SASEGT. The length of the CDR3 is 15 residues. The CDR3 coding sequence is TGTGCCAGCAGTGAAGCGGGCCGGTCAGCCTACGAGCAGTACTTC. This sequence encodes CASSEAGRSAYEQYF.

This clone has a handful of counts. This chain connects TRBV4-2 to TRBJ1-1, with a possible D match to TRBD1 (5 bases). V was trimmed by 3 bases and J by 4 bases, leaving 12 bases between them. Germline assignment: CDR1 LGHNA and CDR2 YNFKEQ. The CDR3 totals 14 residues. The CDR3 protein is CASSQPLQGTEAFF. In nucleotides, the CDR3 is TGTGCCAGCAGCCAGCCCCTTCAGGGCACTGAAGCTTTCTTT.

A few counts support this clone. The chain links TRBV2 to TRBJ2-1; 10 bases agree with TRBD2. J was trimmed by 3 bases and V by 8 bases; bases with no gene match: 1. The germline V gene has CDR1 SNHLY and CDR2 FYNNEI. The CDR3 covers 13 residues. Here the CDR3 DNA reads TGTGCCAGCGGACTAGCGGTCTACAATGAGCAGTTCTTC. This sequence encodes CASGLAVYNEQFF.

V and J are TRBV10-3 and TRBJ2-5, with TRBD2 identical over 8 bases. Germline values: CDR1 ENHRY, CDR2 SYGVKD. V dropped 3 bases and J dropped 4; count of bases not matched to a gene: 7. The CDR3 loop spans 15 amino acids. CDR3 amino acids: CAISDIVLAGETQYF. The DNA of the CDR3 is TGTGCCATCAGTGATATTGTCCTAGCGGGAGAGACCCAGTACTTC.

The chain joins TRBV29-1 to TRBJ2-7; 15 positions agree with TRBD2. J was trimmed by 4 bases and V by 3 bases; bases with no gene match: 1. CDR3 size: 14 residues. Germline V gene sequence: CDR1 SQVTM, CDR2 ANQGSEA. CDR3 sequence: CSVDGLAGGYEQYF. The CDR3 bases are TGCAGCGTTGACGGACTAGCGGGAGGGTACGAGCAGTACTTC.

The chain has TRBV13 and TRBJ2-2, with D possibly being TRBD2 (5 bases). Looked up from germline, CDR1 is PRHDT and CDR2 is FYEKMQ (reference sequence). This CDR3 is 13 amino acids long. The V end was cut by 3 bases, the J end by 8 bases, with 10 bases between. CDR3 region: CASSFRWEGELFF. As DNA, the CDR3 is TGTGCCAGCAGCTTTCGTTGGGAGGGGGAGCTGTTTTTT.

The CDR3 region has the DNA TGCGCCAGCAGTGGGACTAGCGGGAGGTACAATGAGCAGTTCTTC. This codes for CASSGTSGRYNEQFF. The chain is built from TRBV10-1 and TRBJ2-1; 14 nucleotides line up with TRBD2. V shed 4 bases, J shed 4 bases, and the junction held 0 bases outside the gene matches. CDR3 size: 15 residues. CDR1 WNHNN and CDR2 SYGVQD come from the germline V gene (reference sequence).

This clone has just a few counts. The CDR3 reads CASSGTRTGSDEQYF. The CDR3 nucleotides read TGTGCCAGCAGCGGGACGCGGACAGGGTCGGACGAGCAGTACTTC. The chain employs TRBV7-9 and TRBJ2-7; 8 nucleotides agree with TRBD1. Germline CDR1 SEHNR, CDR2 FQNEAQ (reference sequence). V was clipped by 5 bases and J by 5 bases; unmatched bases: 11. The CDR3 contains 15 residues.

This clone was seen a handful of times. The chain links TRBV29-1 to TRBJ2-3; 9 nucleotides align to TRBD2. This CDR3 has 14 residues. Unmatched junction bases numbered 8, after V lost 6 bases and J lost 4 bases. Germline CDR1 and CDR2: SQVTM and ANQGSEA. The CDR3 sequence is CSVRSGRGADTQYF. The CDR3 DNA follows: TGCAGCGTACGTAGCGGGAGAGGGGCAGATACGCAGTATTTT.

Only a few counts were recorded for this clone. The V gene is TRBV29-1, the J gene TRBJ2-1; maybe TRBD1 (6 bases). Germline loops: CDR1 SQVTM, CDR2 ANQGSEA. The CDR3 length is 14 residues. Trimming shortened V by 8 bases and J by 1 base, and 15 bases separated the two germline ends. CDR3 amino acids: CSSLGQSSYNEQFF. CDR3 coding DNA: TGCAGCTCCCTTGGACAGAGTTCCTACAATGAGCAGTTCTTC.

This chain uses TRBV5-1 with TRBJ2-1, with 7 bases lining up with TRBD2. V gave up 4 bases and J gave up 7 bases; unmatched junction bases: 14. This CDR3 spans 16 amino acids. The germline V gene encodes CDR1 SGHRS and CDR2 YFSETQ. This CDR3 is CASSPNAGGSENEQFF. CDR3 DNA sequence: TGCGCCAGCAGCCCCAACGCGGGCGGGAGTGAGAATGAGCAGTTCTTC.

The chain employs TRBV5-6 and TRBJ2-3; the D is unclear. From germline, CDR1 is SGHDT and CDR2 YYEEEE. The V gene lost 4 bases and the J gene lost 4 bases, with 10 bases spanning the gap. The CDR3 consists of 13 residues. CDR3 residues: CASSPQSSDTQYF. The CDR3 nucleotides are TGTGCCAGCAGCCCCCAATCATCAGATACGCAGTATTTT.

V usage is TRBV27 and J usage is TRBJ2-2; TRBD1 agrees at 9 bases. V lost 8 bases and J lost 7; bases outside the gene matches: 14. Germline lookup yields CDR1 MNHEY and CDR2 SMNVEV (reference sequence). CDR3 length: 16 residues. The CDR3 nucleotides read TGTGCCAGCCGTACTAGAGGGACAGGGCTTGGCGGGGAGCTGTTTTTT. Translated: CASRTRGTGLGGELFF.

The chain recombines TRBV7-9 with TRBJ1-1; possibly TRBD1 for D (6 bases). Germline values: CDR1 SEHNR, CDR2 FQNEAQ (reference sequence). CDR3 length: 16 residues. V lost 7 bases and J lost 3, with 21 bases in between. The CDR3 here is CASITPGGLLDTEAFF. In DNA, the CDR3 is TGTGCCAGCATCACCCCCGGGGGGCTGTTGGACACTGAAGCTTTCTTT.

The chain employs TRBV19 and TRBJ1-5, with TRBD1 matching 8 bases. The CDR3 loop spans 16 amino acids. V was clipped by 5 bases and J by 2 bases; unmatched bases: 8. Per germline, CDR1 LNHDA and CDR2 SQIVND (reference sequence). CDR3 sequence: CASSPDRGRGNQPQHF. CDR3 nucleotides: TGTGCCAGTAGTCCCGACAGGGGACGGGGCAATCAGCCCCAGCATTTT.

The CDR3 protein is CASSEFSGGSGNEQFF. CDR3 coding DNA: TGTGCCAGCAGTGAATTTTCGGGAGGATCTGGGAATGAGCAGTTCTTC. This sequence joins TRBV25-1 and TRBJ2-1, with 7 positions matching TRBD2. This CDR3 spans 16 amino acids. The germline V gene encodes CDR1 MGHDK and CDR2 SYGVNS. J gave up 7 bases and V 1 base, and 10 bases lay outside the gene matches.

This clone was counted a few times. At the DNA level, this CDR3 is encoded by other sequences in the same sample as well. The V and J genes are TRBV2 and TRBJ1-1; D gene uncertain. Per the germline V gene, CDR1 is SNHLY and CDR2 is FYNNEI. This CDR3 is built from 12 residues. Trimming shortened V by 5 bases and J by 11 bases, and 15 bases separated the two germline ends. The CDR3: CASSTLGREAFF. The DNA for the CDR3 is TGTGCCAGCAGTACACTCGGACGGGAGGCTTTCTTT.

The chain employs TRBV5-1 and TRBJ2-2; possibly TRBD2 for D (5 bases). Trimming cost V 2 bases and J 6 bases, with 11 bases left between them. The CDR3 contains 14 residues. Looked up from germline, CDR1 is SGHRS and CDR2 is YFSETQ. CDR3 DNA sequence: TGCGCCAGCAGCTTTTCGGGGATGGCCGGGGAGCTGTTTTTT. Amino acids: CASSFSGMAGELFF.

The genes are TRBV30 and TRBJ1-2; 8 bases map to TRBD1. J gave up 4 bases and V 6 bases, and 7 bases lay outside the gene matches. CDR3 length equals 13 residues. Germline loops: CDR1 GTSNPN, CDR2 SVGIG (reference sequence). This CDR3 is CACADRAVYGYTF. CDR3 nucleotides: TGTGCCTGCGCGGACAGGGCGGTCTATGGCTACACCTTC. The full variable domain, its missing parts supplied by reference TRBV30 and TRBJ1-2, is SQTIHQWPATLVQPVGSPLSLECTVEGTSNPNLYWYRQAAGRGLQLLFYSVGIGQISSEVPQNLSASRPQDRQFILSSKKLLLSDSGFYLCACADRAVYGYTFGSGTRLTVV.

V gene TRBV9 combines with J gene TRBJ2-3; 7 bases map to TRBD2. In germline, CDR1 is SGDLS, CDR2 YYNGEE. The junction had 10 bases not matched to a gene; V was cut back by 0 bases and J by 3 bases. This CDR3 is 17 amino acids long. The CDR3 region has the DNA TGTGCCAGCAGCGTAGGGGAGGGACTTCTGCAAACAGATACGCAGTATTTT. Translated, it gives CASSVGEGLLQTDTQYF. Full variable domain (rest looked up from reference TRBV9 and TRBJ2-3): DSGVTQTPKHLITATGQRVTLRCSPRSGDLSVYWYQQSLDQGLQFLIQYYNGEERAKGNILERFSAQQFPDLHSELNLSSLELGDSALYFCASSVGEGLLQTDTQYFGPGTRLTVL.

This clone has just a few counts. The V gene is TRBV29-1, the J gene TRBJ2-3, with TRBD2 matching over 14 bases. V lost 7 bases to trimming and J lost 8 bases; unmatched junction nucleotides: 8. CDR1 and CDR2 (germline): SQVTM, ANQGSEA. The CDR3 extends over 14 amino acids. For the CDR3, the DNA is TGCAGCGCTGGACTAGCGGGAGGTTTAGGTACGCAGTATTTT. Its protein is CSAGLAGGLGTQYF.

In its sample, this clone was seen a few times. The chain combines TRBV5-1 with TRBJ2-5, with 12 bases fitting TRBD2. Germline V lookup: CDR1 SGHRS, CDR2 YFSETQ. The V segment lost 3 bases and the J segment 2 bases; nucleotides outside the gene matches: 17. The CDR3 is 20 amino acids. CDR3 in DNA: TGCGCCAGCAGCTCCTACTTGACTAGCGGGAGTTTGGAAGGGCAAGAGACCCAGTACTTC. Its protein is CASSSYLTSGSLEGQETQYF. Full variable domain (remainder filled in from reference TRBV5-1 and TRBJ2-5): KAGVTQTPRYLIKTRGQQVTLSCSPISGHRSVSWYQQTPGQGLQFLFEYFSETQRNKGNFPGRFSGRQFSNSRSEMNVSTLELGDSALYLCASSSYLTSGSLEGQETQYFGPGTRLLVL.

V is TRBV2 and J is TRBJ2-1; 9 bases align to TRBD1. The CDR3 totals 15 residues. V dropped 6 bases and J dropped 7; count of bases not matched to a gene: 10. Germline V gives CDR1 SNHLY, CDR2 FYNNEI. The CDR3 spells CASSERTGGRNEQFF. The CDR3 nucleotides are TGTGCCAGCAGCGAGCGTACAGGGGGCAGGAATGAGCAGTTCTTC.

The J gene is TRBJ2-7, the V gene TRBV13; 11 positions agree with TRBD2. After removal of 3 bases from V and 3 bases from J, the junction contained 1 base not matched to a gene. Germline lookup yields CDR1 PRHDT and CDR2 FYEKMQ (reference sequence). The CDR3 has 14 amino acids. CDR3 in amino acids: CASSFGLAGYEQYF. CDR3 nucleotide sequence: TGTGCCAGCAGCTTCGGACTAGCGGGCTACGAGCAGTACTTC.

The chain recombines TRBV5-1 with TRBJ2-7, with D possibly matching TRBD2 (5 bases). The CDR3 runs to 16 residues. Germline-derived CDR1 and CDR2 are SGHRS and YFSETQ. Trimming stripped 1 base from V and 2 bases from J, with 16 bases between. The DNA for the CDR3 is TGCGCCAGCAGCTTGAGTGACGAGGGTAAGACCTACGAGCAGTACTTC. Translating gives CASSLSDEGKTYEQYF.

The chain employs TRBV5-6 and TRBJ2-5, with D perhaps matching TRBD2 (6 bases). The CDR3 has 15 amino acids. V lost 1 base, J lost 2 bases, and 12 bases lay in between. The V gene's germline CDR1 is SGHDT and CDR2 YYEEEE. The CDR3 is CASSLTPGLQETQYF. CDR3 nucleotide sequence: TGTGCCAGCAGCTTGACCCCGGGACTTCAAGAGACCCAGTACTTC.